These 28 T cell receptor beta chains originate from one sample sequenced in a study of T cells expressing NK-cell markers. Following a re-call of the 5' RACE reads, TCRdb has one entry per CDR3 protein and lacks DNA. Recorded here are more than 400,000 distinct CDR3 sequences; the top ten clones represent 6% to 9.5%. The material sequenced was blood T cells: a sorted CD56 or NKG2C T cell subset, CD4+ or CD8+ T cells, or bulk PBMC T cells (not recorded which). These receptor sequences come from a woman between 18 and 69 years old in good health.

V and J are TRBV5-1 and TRBJ1-4; there is no DNA to check the TCRdb D call of TRBD1. Germline loops: CDR1 SGHRS, CDR2 YFSETQ. This CDR3 has 15 amino acids. This CDR3 reads CASRVSGTANEKLFF.

The chain combines TRBV13 with TRBJ2-1; TCRdb designates TRBD2, a call that cannot be tested without DNA. Germline lookup yields CDR1 PRHDT and CDR2 FYEKMQ (reference sequence). This CDR3 contains 19 residues. CDR3 residues: CASSSGLAGDNPSYNEQFF.

The CDR3 protein is CASGLAANTGELFF. The V call is TRBV5-1, the J call TRBJ2-2; there is no DNA to check the TCRdb D call of TRBD2. The CDR3 contains 14 residues. Looked up from germline, CDR1 is SGHRS and CDR2 is YFSETQ.

The chain joins TRBV11-2 to TRBJ2-1; the D gene TCRdb calls, TRBD2, cannot be checked with no DNA. CDR3 length: 15 residues. The germline gives CDR1 SGHAT, CDR2 FQNNGV. The CDR3 loop reads CASTRGGGPNNEQFF.

The chain is built from TRBV4-2 and TRBJ1-4. The CDR3 runs to 16 residues. Germline CDR1 LGHNA, CDR2 YNFKEQ. CDR3 in amino acids: CASSQDLRATNEKLFF.

The V call is TRBV30, the J call TRBJ2-3; TCRdb picks TRBD1, but there is no DNA to check that call. This CDR3 region has 13 residues. Germline-derived CDR1 and CDR2 are GTSNPN and SVGIG (reference sequence). This CDR3 is CAWSAPDTDTQYF.

The chain carries TRBV29-1 and TRBJ2-2; with no DNA, the TCRdb D assignment of TRBD1 cannot be verified. The length of the CDR3 is 14 residues. CDR1 is SQVTM, CDR2 ANQGSEA, per germline. CDR3 sequence: CSVGVGANTGELFF.

The gene calls are TRBV6-1 and TRBJ2-6. Germline V gene sequence: CDR1 MNHNS, CDR2 SASEGT. This CDR3 region has 15 residues. The CDR3 protein is CASSVGFSGANVLTF.

The chain carries TRBV20-1 and TRBJ1-4; TCRdb indicates TRBD1, and absent DNA this call remains unverified. The germline CDR1 and CDR2 sequences are DFQATT and SNEGSKA (reference sequence). CDR3 length: 15 residues. The CDR3 reads CSARNPRGTGEKLFF.

The rearrangement links TRBV29-1 to TRBJ2-3; TCRdb names TRBD1, which stays unverified in the absence of DNA. There are 16 residues in the CDR3. CDR1 and CDR2 (germline): SQVTM, ANQGSEA. The CDR3 region is CSVETRDRRGTDTQYF.

The chain combines TRBV7-9 with TRBJ1-3; TCRdb reports TRBD1, a call that lacks DNA to check it against. CDR1 SEHNR and CDR2 FQNEAQ come from the germline V gene (reference sequence). This CDR3 is 17 amino acids long. CDR3 loop: CASSIRDILLSGNTIYF. Full variable domain (remainder filled in from reference TRBV7-9 and TRBJ1-3): DTGVSQNPRHKITKRGQNVTFRCDPISEHNRLYWYRQTLGQGPEFLTYFQNEAQLEKSRLLSDRFSAERPKGSFSTLEIQRTEQGDSAMYLCASSIRDILLSGNTIYFGEGSWLTVV.

The chain couples TRBV25-1 to TRBJ1-3; TCRdb outputs TRBD1, but without DNA this stays unchecked. This CDR3 region has 15 residues. Germline CDR1 reads MGHDK; CDR2 reads SYGVNS. CDR3: CASSEMGGSGNTIYF.

The V gene is TRBV20-1, the J gene TRBJ1-3. This CDR3 spans 13 amino acids. Germline V CDR1 and CDR2: DFQATT, SNEGSKA (reference sequence). CDR3: CSVGAGAGNTIYF.

The chain combines TRBV14 with TRBJ2-1. The CDR3 contains 12 residues. Germline CDR1 SGHDN, CDR2 FVKESK. The chain's CDR3 is CASSQEGVEQFF. Using reference TRBV14 and TRBJ2-1 for the parts outside the CDR3, the full variable domain is EAGVTQFPSHSVIEKGQTVTLRCDPISGHDNLYWYRRVMGKEIKFLLHFVKESKQDESGMPNNRFLAERTGGTYSTLKVQPAELEDSGVYFCASSQEGVEQFFGPGTRLTVL.

The J gene is TRBJ1-1, the V gene TRBV29-1. CDR1 SQVTM and CDR2 ANQGSEA come from the germline V gene. This CDR3 contains 11 residues. CDR3 protein: CSVAKNTEAFF.

The genes are TRBV6-2 or TRBV6-3 and TRBJ2-1; the TCRdb call, TRBD2, lacks DNA for checking. Germline V gene data show CDR1 as MNHEY and CDR2 as SVGEGT. The CDR3 sequence is 17 residues long. This CDR3 reads CASRGTSGPSSYNEQFF.

The chain carries TRBV2 and TRBJ1-4; absent DNA, TCRdb's TRBD1 call cannot be checked. The germline gives CDR1 SNHLY, CDR2 FYNNEI. CDR3 length: 18 residues. CDR3 in amino acids: CASSEVVRGWATNEKLFF.

V is TRBV19 and J is TRBJ1-2; the D call of TRBD1 rests on TCRdb alone, since no DNA is present to check it. This CDR3 contains 14 residues. Per germline, CDR1 LNHDA and CDR2 SQIVND (reference sequence). CDR3 region: CASLGGYQSYGYTF.

This chain joins TRBV7-2 and TRBJ2-2; TCRdb selects TRBD1, and the lack of DNA leaves this call unchecked. CDR1 is SGHTA, CDR2 FQGNSA, per germline. This CDR3 is built from 15 residues. The CDR3 region is CASSLTRGWTGELFF.

The genes are TRBV20-1 and TRBJ2-1; lacking DNA, the TRBD2 call made by TCRdb goes unchecked. Per the germline V gene, CDR1 is DFQATT and CDR2 is SNEGSKA (reference sequence). The CDR3 totals 16 residues. The CDR3 region is CSARGLAGGRTDEQFF.

The V call is TRBV29-1, the J call TRBJ1-2; absent DNA, TCRdb's TRBD1 call cannot be checked. There are 12 residues in the CDR3. Germline V gene lookup returns CDR1 SQVTM and CDR2 ANQGSEA. The CDR3 sequence: CSVSDSAYGYTF.

The chain joins TRBV5-1 to TRBJ2-2; the D gene TCRdb calls, TRBD2, cannot be checked with no DNA. The CDR3 consists of 15 residues. Germline V gene lookup returns CDR1 SGHRS and CDR2 YFSETQ. The CDR3 spells CASSLGREGPGELFF. The full variable domain, in which reference TRBV5-1 and TRBJ2-2 provide the parts outside the CDR3, is KAGVTQTPRYLIKTRGQQVTLSCSPISGHRSVSWYQQTPGQGLQFLFEYFSETQRNKGNFPGRFSGRQFSNSRSEMNVSTLELGDSALYLCASSLGREGPGELFFGEGSRLTVL.

The chain carries TRBV5-1 and TRBJ2-3. Per the germline V gene, CDR1 is SGHRS and CDR2 is YFSETQ. CDR3 length equals 13 residues. The CDR3 spells CASSLIPTDTQYF.

The chain links TRBV20-1 to TRBJ2-2; as DNA is missing, the TRBD1 call by TCRdb cannot be tested. This CDR3 is 13 amino acids long. The germline V gene has CDR1 DFQATT and CDR2 SNEGSKA (reference sequence). The CDR3 sequence is CSALGGIAGELFF.

This chain uses TRBV11-2 with TRBJ1-5; TCRdb names TRBD1, which stays unverified in the absence of DNA. Per the germline V gene, CDR1 is SGHAT and CDR2 is FQNNGV. The CDR3 is made up of 13 amino acids. This chain's CDR3 is CASSQGGHQPQHF.

This rearrangement joins TRBV5-1 to TRBJ2-1; TCRdb proposes TRBD1, but this gene call is untestable without DNA. The CDR3 runs to 15 residues. CDR1 is SGHRS, CDR2 YFSETQ, per germline. CDR3 protein: CASSLRTPPDNEQFF.

The J gene is TRBJ1-3, the V gene TRBV4-2. There are 16 residues in the CDR3. The germline CDR1 and CDR2 sequences are LGHNA and YNFKEQ. CDR3 in amino acids: CASSQADGGSGNTIYF.

This chain connects TRBV6-2 or TRBV6-3 to TRBJ2-7; the D gene TCRdb calls, TRBD1, cannot be checked with no DNA. Looked up from germline, CDR1 is MNHEY and CDR2 is SVGEGT. The CDR3 loop spans 15 amino acids. The CDR3 reads CATRRARDRAEEQYF.